Each of the 13 T cell receptor beta chains below was sequenced from the same sample in a study of response to subunit inactivated influenza vaccine. Each CDR3 protein gets one entry after TCRdb re-called the RT-PCR reads with MiXCR. The data contain about 780,000 distinct CDR3 sequences, around 18% of them singletons. Sequenced material: PBMCs from blood, taken 4 to 6 days after vaccination. These receptor sequences come from a man in his fifties or sixties who received an inactivated influenza vaccine.

This clonotype was observed a single time. V usage is TRBV30 and J usage is TRBJ2-7; maybe TRBD1 (5 bases). V lost 1 base and J lost 5, with 9 bases in between. The CDR3 has 12 amino acids. Germline CDR1 reads GTSNPN; CDR2 reads SVGIG (reference sequence). The CDR3 loop is CAWSGQGDEQYF. In DNA form, the CDR3 reads TGTGCCTGGAGTGGCCAGGGCGACGAGCAGTACTTC.

The chain combines TRBV15 with TRBJ2-7, with unresolved D. Per the germline V gene, CDR1 is LNHNV and CDR2 is YYDKDF (reference sequence). V was cut by 0 bases and J by 4 bases, with 4 bases left in between. The CDR3 spans 12 residues. The CDR3 sequence is CATSRDLYEQYF. CDR3 in DNA: TGTGCCACCAGCAGAGATTTATACGAGCAGTACTTC.

This clonotype was counted a few times. The chain combines TRBV4-3 with TRBJ1-5, with D unresolved. Deletions cut 0 bases from V and 2 bases from J, with 8 bases between. Germline V CDR1 and CDR2: LGHNA, YSLEER. The CDR3 is made up of 15 amino acids. CDR3 sequence: CASSQDGSGNQPQHF. CDR3 DNA: TGCGCCAGCAGCCAAGATGGATCGGGCAATCAGCCCCAGCATTTT.

This clonotype was picked up a small number of times. The chain has TRBV11-2 and TRBJ2-1; 10 nucleotides line up with TRBD2. The CDR3 length is 19 residues. J was trimmed by 9 bases and V by 2 bases; bases with no gene match: 19. Germline loops: CDR1 SGHAT, CDR2 FQNNGV. The CDR3, as DNA: TGTGCCAGCAGCTTATATCTGGGGCGAGCGGGAGGGCCTGCGGGTGAGCAGTTCTTC. Protein: CASSLYLGRAGGPAGEQFF. Variable domain in full (rest from reference TRBV11-2 and TRBJ2-1): EAGVAQSPRYKIIEKRQSVAFWCNPISGHATLYWYQQILGQGPKLLIQFQNNGVVDDSQLPKDRFSAERLKGVDSTLKIQPAKLEDSAVYLCASSLYLGRAGGPAGEQFFGPGTRLTVL.

The rearrangement uses TRBV7-8 and TRBJ2-7; a weak D match, TRBD2 (6 bases). This CDR3 comprises 15 residues. V lost 5 bases, J lost 7 bases, and 21 bases lay in between. CDR1 is SGHVS and CDR2 is FQNEAQ in the germline V gene. CDR3 in amino acids: CASSPRRAPGGEQYF. CDR3 nucleotide sequence: TGTGCCAGCAGCCCTAGGAGGGCACCCGGGGGAGAGCAGTACTTC. The whole variable domain, remainder taken from reference TRBV7-8 and TRBJ2-7, is GAGVSQSPRYKVAKRGQDVALRCDPISGHVSLFWYQQALGQGPEFLTYFQNEAQLDKSGLPSDRFFAERPEGSVSTLKIQRTQQEDSAVYLCASSPRRAPGGEQYFGPGTRLTVT.

This clonotype was seen only a few times. The chain combines TRBV10-3 with TRBJ2-2; TRBD2 matches at 8 bases. With 10 bases clipped from V and 6 bases from J, the junction kept 7 bases outside the gene matches. Germline V gene sequence: CDR1 ENHRY, CDR2 SYGVKD. CDR3 size: 13 residues. The CDR3 region is CASQRERPGELFF. The DNA for the CDR3 is TGTGCCAGCCAGCGGGAGAGACCCGGGGAGCTGTTTTTT.

The gene calls are TRBV12-3 or TRBV12-4 and TRBJ2-2; D gene unclear. The CDR3 has 14 amino acids. The V end was cut by 10 bases, the J end by 0 bases, with 12 bases between. In DNA form, the CDR3 reads TGTGCCACCCGAAGGTCCGCGAACACCGGGGAGCTGTTTTTT. Protein product: CATRRSANTGELFF.

The chain employs TRBV2 and TRBJ2-5, with D perhaps TRBD1 (6 bases). Germline assignment: CDR1 SNHLY and CDR2 FYNNEI. The CDR3 is 14 amino acids. Trimming pared 6 bases from V and 5 bases from J, leaving 16 bases between. CDR3 residues: CASSSQGRGETQYF. As DNA, the CDR3 is TGTGCCAGCAGCTCGCAGGGAAGGGGGGAGACCCAGTACTTC.

The rearrangement uses TRBV20-1 and TRBJ2-4, with 7 bases that match TRBD1. Germline lookup yields CDR1 DFQATT and CDR2 SNEGSKA (reference sequence). The CDR3 spans 14 residues. V dropped 6 bases and J dropped 0; count of bases not matched to a gene: 5. The CDR3 DNA is TGCAGTGCCGTGGGACAGCTAGCCAAAAACATTCAGTACTTC. Its protein is CSAVGQLAKNIQYF.

This clonotype was counted only a few times. V usage is TRBV6-2 or TRBV6-3 and J usage is TRBJ2-7, with TRBD1 identical over 9 bases. V lost 4 bases and J lost 5; bases outside the gene matches: 9. Germline V lookup: CDR1 MNHEY, CDR2 SVGEGT. This CDR3 has 15 amino acids. CDR3: CASSFTGTGSHEQYF. In nucleotides, the CDR3 is TGTGCCAGCAGTTTCACCGGGACAGGGTCCCACGAGCAGTACTTC.

This clonotype came up a few times. The V call is TRBV5-1, the J call TRBJ2-1, with 7 bases aligning to TRBD1. The CDR3 is 14 amino acids. Germline CDR1 and CDR2: SGHRS and YFSETQ. V lost 0 bases to trimming and J lost 5 bases; unmatched junction nucleotides: 2. The CDR3 sequence is CASSLATGDNEQFF. Written as DNA, the CDR3 is TGCGCCAGCAGCTTGGCTACAGGGGACAATGAGCAGTTCTTC.

The V and J genes are TRBV12-3 or TRBV12-4 and TRBJ1-5, with 8 bases identical to TRBD1. V was clipped by 5 bases and J by 6 bases; unmatched bases: 6. The CDR3 length is 14 residues. In DNA, the CDR3 is TGTGCCAGCAGTCCCAACAGGGGGAGTCAGCCCCAGCATTTT. The encoded protein is CASSPNRGSQPQHF.

This clonotype turned up a few times. The chain joins TRBV6-2 or TRBV6-3 to TRBJ1-1; maybe TRBD1 (5 bases). The CDR3 sequence is 14 residues long. Trimming took 4 bases from V and 5 from J, leaving 14 bases between them. The germline V gene has CDR1 MNHEY and CDR2 SVGEGT. The CDR3 sequence is CASSLTGETTEAFF. In DNA form, the CDR3 reads TGTGCCAGCAGTTTGACGGGGGAAACTACTGAAGCTTTCTTT.